This entry lists 28 T cell receptor beta chains sequenced from one sample in a study of cytomegalovirus exposure and HLA in healthy donors. 60 Vbeta and 13 Jbeta primers were used in PCR. Method: immunoSEQ multiplex PCR; TCRdb's copy keeps in-frame clones and lacks some. The sample lists hundreds of thousands of clones; roughly 70% were seen once. Sequences were obtained from PBMCs. The receptors come from a female donor in good health and CMV-seronegative.

The rearrangement links TRBV6-1 to TRBJ2-7; no clear D gene. The germline CDR1 and CDR2 sequences are MNHNS and SASEGT. CDR3 length equals 12 residues. V lost 4 bases and J lost 4, with 8 bases in between. The CDR3 region has the DNA TGTGCCAGCAGTGGAGGTACTTACGAGCAGTACTTC. Encoded protein: CASSGGTYEQYF.

The V call is TRBV5-1, the J call TRBJ2-7; D is uncertain. This CDR3 has 13 residues. Germline CDR1 reads SGHRS; CDR2 reads YFSETQ. Trimming stripped 0 bases from V and 4 bases from J, with 8 bases between. The CDR3 nucleotides read TGCGCCAGCAGCTTGGGAGCTTTATACGAGCAGTACTTC. Translation: CASSLGALYEQYF.

The chain combines TRBV30 with TRBJ1-1, with a weak D call TRBD1 (6 bases). V lost 7 bases, J lost 0 bases, and 15 bases lay in between. The CDR3 totals 14 residues. Germline loops: CDR1 GTSNPN, CDR2 SVGIG (reference sequence). CDR3 nucleotides: TGTGCCTCGAACTACAGGGTTATGAACACTGAAGCTTTCTTT. Residues: CASNYRVMNTEAFF.

The V and J genes are TRBV5-1 and TRBJ1-4; a possible D gene is TRBD1 (5 bases). CDR3 length: 16 amino acids. Germline assignment: CDR1 SGHRS and CDR2 YFSETQ. With 4 bases removed from V and 5 bases from J, the gap between germline ends came to 18 bases. The CDR3 here is CASSIFGGTLNEKLFF. CDR3 bases: TGCGCCAGCAGCATCTTCGGCGGGACGCTAAATGAAAAACTGTTTTTT.

DNA for the CDR3: TGTGCCAGCAGTTTCCGGGACAGACCCTACGAGCAGTACTTC. Its protein product is CASSFRDRPYEQYF. The gene calls are TRBV28 and TRBJ2-7; 7 bases are a match to TRBD1. The CDR3 has 14 amino acids. Germline V lookup: CDR1 MDHEN, CDR2 SYDVKM. After removal of 3 bases from V and 2 bases from J, the junction contained 4 bases not matched to a gene.

V and J are TRBV5-1 and TRBJ2-7; 12 bases map to TRBD2. The CDR3 consists of 17 residues. The trim removed 0 bases at V and 0 bases at J, leaving 4 bases unmatched. The germline V gene has CDR1 SGHRS and CDR2 YFSETQ. The CDR3 DNA follows: TGCGCCAGCAGCTTGGGACTAGCGGGAGTCGGCTCCTACGAGCAGTACTTC. This encodes CASSLGLAGVGSYEQYF.

V usage is TRBV10-3 and J usage is TRBJ2-6; 7 nucleotides align to TRBD1. With 10 bases clipped from V and 4 bases from J, the junction kept 7 bases outside the gene matches. The CDR3 loop spans 14 amino acids. Germline V CDR1 and CDR2: ENHRY, SYGVKD. Here the CDR3 DNA reads TGTGCCACCGGACAGGAGGCAGGGGCCAACGTCCTGACTTTC. Translating it yields CATGQEAGANVLTF.

The chain is built from TRBV7-8 and TRBJ2-3; TRBD2 agrees at 10 bases. The CDR3 covers 16 residues. Trimming took 4 bases from V and 0 from J; bases not matched to a gene: 4. Germline CDR1 and CDR2: SGHVS and FQNEAQ. The CDR3 DNA sequence: TGTGCCAGCAGCTCGGTAGCGGGAGGTAGCACAGATACGCAGTATTTT. As protein: CASSSVAGGSTDTQYF.

This clone has a handful of counts. This sequence joins TRBV5-3 and TRBJ1-5; 8 bases are shared with TRBD1. TRBV5-3 falls under the ORF class, with uncertain function. This CDR3 contains 15 residues. The V gene end was trimmed by 1 base and the J gene end by 6 bases; junction bases not matched to a gene: 6. CDR3 in amino acids: CARSLLARGPQPQHF. The CDR3 bases are TGTGCCAGAAGCTTGTTGGCCAGGGGGCCTCAGCCCCAGCATTTT.

CDR3 in DNA: TGTGCCAGCAGCGTCACAGGAAAAGAGACCCAGTACTTC. This gives the protein CASSVTGKETQYF. This chain connects TRBV5-5 to TRBJ2-5; perhaps TRBD1 as D (5 bases). V lost 4 bases and J 3 bases, leaving 10 bases between the germline ends. The CDR3 totals 13 residues. Per the germline V gene, CDR1 is SGHKS and CDR2 is YYEKEE (reference sequence). Supplemented by reference TRBV5-5 and TRBJ2-5, the full variable domain reads DAGVTQSPTHLIKTRGQQVTLRCSPISGHKSVSWYQQVLGQGPQFIFQYYEKEERGRGNFPDRFSARQFPNYSSELNVNALLLGDSALYLCASSVTGKETQYFGPGTRLLVL.

This clone was seen a single time. The chain uses TRBV5-6 and TRBJ2-5; TRBD1 aligns across 8 bases. The J call may be wrong; the DNA end is better matched by TRBJ2-7. The V gene's germline CDR1 is SGHDT and CDR2 YYEEEE. The CDR3 spans 16 residues. CDR3 protein: CASSSPGQGYPYEQYF. The CDR3 DNA reads as TGTGCCAGCAGCTCCCCCGGACAGGGCTATCCCTACGAGCAGTACTTC.

The J gene is TRBJ2-1, the V gene TRBV30; 10 nucleotides align to TRBD2. The CDR3 extends over 17 amino acids. V lost 0 bases, J lost 3 bases, and 8 bases stayed unmatched. Germline lookup yields CDR1 GTSNPN and CDR2 SVGIG (reference sequence). CDR3 sequence: CAWSVQRTSGIYNEQFF. DNA for the CDR3: TGTGCCTGGAGTGTACAAAGAACTAGCGGGATCTACAATGAGCAGTTCTTC.

This clone showed up just once. The V and J genes are TRBV7-8 and TRBJ2-5, with 8 bases aligning to TRBD1. V dropped 5 bases and J dropped 5; count of bases not matched to a gene: 10. Germline CDR1 SGHVS, CDR2 FQNEAQ. The CDR3 has 15 amino acids. CDR3 DNA: TGTGCCAGCAGCCCTGGGCAGGGGGCGGGGGAGACCCAGTACTTC. The encoded protein is CASSPGQGAGETQYF.

The chain joins TRBV5-1 to TRBJ1-1, with D unresolved. CDR3 length equals 14 residues. Trimming took off 3 bases at V and 0 bases at J, with 9 bases between the two ends. The V gene's germline CDR1 is SGHRS and CDR2 YFSETQ. The CDR3 DNA is TGCGCCAGCAGCTGGTTATCTATGAACACTGAAGCTTTCTTT. Translating it yields CASSWLSMNTEAFF.

Comment on this clone: Different DNA sequences within this sample yield the same CDR3. V usage is TRBV2 and J usage is TRBJ2-1; the match to TRBD2 covers 9 bases. Per germline, CDR1 SNHLY and CDR2 FYNNEI. The V segment lost 3 bases and the J segment 2 bases; nucleotides outside the gene matches: 2. The CDR3 covers 15 residues. This CDR3 is CASSEVAGAYNEQFF. CDR3 nucleotide sequence: TGTGCCAGCAGTGAGGTAGCGGGAGCCTACAATGAGCAGTTCTTC.

This rearrangement joins TRBV28 to TRBJ1-5, with 10 bases aligning to TRBD1. CDR3 size: 16 residues. The germline V gene encodes CDR1 MDHEN and CDR2 SYDVKM. V dropped 5 bases and J dropped 1; count of bases not matched to a gene: 5. DNA of the CDR3: TGTGCCAGCAGTACGCGACAGGGGGCGAGCAATCAGCCCCAGCATTTT. Translating it yields CASSTRQGASNQPQHF.

In this sample, this clone turned up a few times. V and J are TRBV5-1 and TRBJ2-7, with 11 bases matching TRBD2. Germline V gives CDR1 SGHRS, CDR2 YFSETQ. Unmatched junction bases numbered 11, after V lost 4 bases and J lost 5 bases. The CDR3 is 16 residues long. In DNA form, the CDR3 reads TGCGCCAGCAGCGCCTATCTACTAGCGGGAGCTCACGAGCAGTACTTC. Translation gives CASSAYLLAGAHEQYF.

The chain has TRBV9 and TRBJ1-1; 12 positions agree with TRBD1. V shed 0 bases, J shed 0 bases, and the junction held 6 bases outside the gene matches. Germline assignment: CDR1 SGDLS and CDR2 YYNGEE. This CDR3 has 18 residues. The CDR3 is CASSVVGTGGDMNTEAFF. The CDR3 DNA sequence: TGTGCCAGCAGCGTAGTAGGGACAGGGGGCGACATGAACACTGAAGCTTTCTTT.

The rearrangement uses TRBV7-2 and TRBJ2-5, with TRBD1 matching 9 bases. The germline V gene encodes CDR1 SGHTA and CDR2 FQGNSA. CDR3 size: 14 residues. After removal of 5 bases from V and 1 base from J, the junction contained 2 bases not matched to a gene. The CDR3 DNA reads as TGTGCCAGCAGCGGGACAGGGACCCAAGAGACCCAGTACTTC. Residues: CASSGTGTQETQYF.

This chain connects TRBV10-2 to TRBJ1-5; D is possibly TRBD1 (6 bases). The germline CDR1 and CDR2 sequences are WSHSY and SAAADI. V was cut by 1 base and J by 3 bases, with 10 bases left in between. The CDR3 spans 15 residues. CDR3 in DNA: TGCGCCAGCAGTGAGTGGGACAAGGACAATCAGCCCCAGCATTTT. Amino acids: CASSEWDKDNQPQHF.

This sequence joins TRBV28 and TRBJ1-1, with 7 bases identical to TRBD1. Trimming took 2 bases from V and 2 from J; bases not matched to a gene: 5. The CDR3 runs to 15 residues. Germline lookup yields CDR1 MDHEN and CDR2 SYDVKM. DNA for the CDR3: TGTGCCAGCAGTTTAAGTGGGACAGTTAACACTGAAGCTTTCTTT. As protein: CASSLSGTVNTEAFF.

V usage is TRBV28 and J usage is TRBJ1-6; no clear D. The germline gives CDR1 MDHEN, CDR2 SYDVKM. The CDR3 totals 15 residues. The germline V and J ends were trimmed by 10 bases and 0 bases, with 13 bases remaining between them. The CDR3, as DNA: TGTGCCATCCAAGGGAGGAGCTCCTATAATTCACCCCTCCACTTT. The encoded protein is CAIQGRSSYNSPLHF.

The rearrangement uses TRBV7-6 and TRBJ2-5; perhaps TRBD1 as D (5 bases). This CDR3 contains 14 residues. Trimming took 5 bases from V and 6 from J, leaving 16 bases between them. The germline V gene has CDR1 SGHVS and CDR2 FNYEAQ. DNA of the CDR3: TGTGCCAGCAGCATCGACCAGGGTACCCAGACCCAGTACTTC. Residues: CASSIDQGTQTQYF.

This sequence joins TRBV4-2 and TRBJ2-5; 7 nucleotides match TRBD2. After removal of 1 base from V and 2 bases from J, the junction contained 7 bases not matched to a gene. Germline loops: CDR1 LGHNA, CDR2 YNFKEQ. This CDR3 is 16 amino acids long. For the CDR3, the DNA is TGTGCCAGCAGCCAAGCTAGCGTGGGACTACAAGAGACCCAGTACTTC. It yields the protein CASSQASVGLQETQYF.

This chain connects TRBV5-1 to TRBJ1-1; TRBD1 agrees at 9 bases. Trimming took 4 bases from V and 0 from J; bases not matched to a gene: 4. The CDR3 has 15 amino acids. CDR1 is SGHRS and CDR2 is YFSETQ in the germline V gene. The CDR3 reads CASSPGQGLNTEAFF. The CDR3 bases are TGCGCCAGCAGCCCGGGACAGGGATTGAACACTGAAGCTTTCTTT.

DNA of the CDR3: TGTGCCAGCAGCCGGATGACAGGGGAGACGGGAGATCACTACAATGAGCAGTTCTTC. Protein product: CASSRMTGETGDHYNEQFF. V and J are TRBV7-9 and TRBJ2-1, with 8 nucleotides matching TRBD1. V gave up 5 bases and J gave up 3 bases; unmatched junction bases: 18. The CDR3 sequence is 19 residues long. Per germline, CDR1 SEHNR and CDR2 FQNEAQ (reference sequence).

This sequence joins TRBV27 and TRBJ2-7; 9 positions match TRBD2. V shed 6 bases and J 5 bases; nucleotides not matched to a gene: 8. The CDR3 sequence is 14 residues long. CDR1 and CDR2 from the germline V gene are MNHEY and SMNVEV (reference sequence). The CDR3 nucleotides are TGTGCCAGCAGCCAAGCGGGAGGAATCCACGAGCAGTACTTC. Its protein product is CASSQAGGIHEQYF.

This clone has only a few counts. The chain uses TRBV6-5 and TRBJ1-1, with D unclear. Trimming removed 2 bases from V and 9 bases from J, with 13 bases in between. This CDR3 has 13 residues. Germline V gene sequence: CDR1 MNHEY, CDR2 SVGAGI. The CDR3 region is CASSYLGARQAFF. For the CDR3, the DNA is TGTGCCAGCAGTTACCTTGGAGCCAGACAAGCTTTCTTT.